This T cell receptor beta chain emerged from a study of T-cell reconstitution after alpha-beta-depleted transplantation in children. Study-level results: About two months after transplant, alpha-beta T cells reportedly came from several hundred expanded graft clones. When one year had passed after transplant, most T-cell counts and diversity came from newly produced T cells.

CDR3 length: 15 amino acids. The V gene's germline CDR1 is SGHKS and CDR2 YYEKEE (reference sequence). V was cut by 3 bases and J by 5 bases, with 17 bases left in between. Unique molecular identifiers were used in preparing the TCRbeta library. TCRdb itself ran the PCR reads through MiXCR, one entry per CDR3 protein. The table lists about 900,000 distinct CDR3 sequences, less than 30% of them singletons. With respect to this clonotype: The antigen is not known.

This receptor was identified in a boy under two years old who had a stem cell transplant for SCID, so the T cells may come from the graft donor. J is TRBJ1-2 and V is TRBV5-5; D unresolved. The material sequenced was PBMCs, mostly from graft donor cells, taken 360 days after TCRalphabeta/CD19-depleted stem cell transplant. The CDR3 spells CASSSQRLGSYGYTF. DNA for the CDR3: TGTGCCAGCAGCTCGCAACGGCTCGGGTCGTATGGCTACACCTTC.